Listed below are T cell receptor beta chains from one sample, sequenced in a study of T cell responses to AZD1222 COVID-19 vaccine. Only in-frame clones appear in the TCRdb table, and some are missing; sequencing was by immunoSEQ multiplex PCR. Of about 140,000 clones listed, 75% to 90% are singletons. This specimen consisted of peripheral blood, obtained on day 0 of AZD1222 vaccination. These receptors were taken from an adult in good health. CDR3s include the opening cysteine and the closing phenylalanine or tryptophan. The order of the fields is clone size, V gene, D gene, J gene, CDR3 DNA, CDR3 protein. A D gene is named only where the DNA matches it firmly. Only some rows state a clone size, as once, few, many or a class for expanded clones.

.	TRBV6-5	.	TRBJ1-5	TGTGCCAGCACGACCGGGAATAGCAATCAGCCCCAGCATTTT	CASTTGNSNQPQHF
.	TRBV3-1/TRBV3-2	.	TRBJ2-7	TGTGCCAGCAGCCCGACCCCAACCTCGTCCTACGAGCAGTACTTC	CASSPTPTSSYEQYF
.	TRBV11-2	.	TRBJ1-3	TGTGCCAGCAGCTTGCTGCGGGACACACGTTACTCTGGAAACACCATATATTTT	CASSLLRDTRYSGNTIYF
.	TRBV12-3/TRBV12-4	.	TRBJ1-2	TGTGCCAGCTCCGTAGGACAAAACTATGGCTACACCTTC	CASSVGQNYGYTF
.	TRBV7-7	TRBD2	TRBJ2-2	TGTGCTAGCAGCCTTGGACTAGCGGGGATCGGGGAGCTGTTTTTT	CASSLGLAGIGELFF
once	TRBV7-9	TRBD1	TRBJ1-1	TGTGCCAGCAGCTCCCGACAGGGAACCAACACTGAAGCTTTCTTT	CASSSRQGTNTEAFF
.	TRBV29-1	.	TRBJ1-5	TGCAGCGTTCGACAGGGCAATCAGCCCCAGCATTTT	CSVRQGNQPQHF
.	TRBV7-7	TRBD1	TRBJ2-5	TGTGCTAGCAGCTTAGGCGTAGGACAGGGGGCTGAGACCCAGTACTTC	CASSLGVGQGAETQYF
.	TRBV7-9	.	TRBJ1-6	TGTGCCAGCAGCTTAGCCGCGAGCTATAATTCACCCCTCCACTTT	CASSLAASYNSPLHF
.	TRBV11-1	.	TRBJ1-6	TGTGCCAGCAGCTTCGGTCGTCAGAATTCACCCCTCCACTTT	CASSFGRQNSPLHF
.	TRBV5-1	.	TRBJ2-7	TGCGCCAGAGGACCCTTGGCTTTAACCTACGAGCAGTACTTC	CARGPLALTYEQYF
.	TRBV3-1/TRBV3-2	TRBD1	TRBJ1-5	TGTGCCAGCAGCCTAGGGGTGGGGACAGGGCCGAATCAGCCCCAGCATTTT	CASSLGVGTGPNQPQHF
few	TRBV4-1	.	TRBJ2-7	TGCGCCAGCAGCCAAGATTCGTTAGGGATCTCCTACGAGCAGTACTTC	CASSQDSLGISYEQYF
.	TRBV6-6	TRBD1	TRBJ1-2	TGTGCCAGCCAGACAGGGTACGAAGGTGGCTACACCTTC	CASQTGYEGGYTF
.	TRBV29-1	.	TRBJ1-2	TGCAGCGTTGAGGTATTCTATGGCTACACCTTC	CSVEVFYGYTF
once	TRBV7-8	.	TRBJ2-5	TGTGCCAGCAGCCGGGACAATGCGGAGACCCAGTACTTC	CASSRDNAETQYF
.	TRBV3-1/TRBV3-2	.	TRBJ2-7	TGTGCCAGCAGCCAATCATACGAGCAGTACTTC	CASSQSYEQYF
.	TRBV9	.	TRBJ2-7	TGTGCCAGCACTCCTGCCCCGGGCTCCTACGAGCAGTACTTC	CASTPAPGSYEQYF
.	TRBV7-9	.	TRBJ2-5	TGTGCCAGCAGCTCCCTCCAGGGAATAGAGACCCAGTACTTC	CASSSLQGIETQYF
.	TRBV7-3	TRBD2	TRBJ2-1	TGTGCCAGCAGCTCTCTAGCGGGAGGGCCCAATGAGCAGTTCTTC	CASSSLAGGPNEQFF
.	TRBV28	.	TRBJ1-3	TGTGCCAGCAGTTTATTCTCCTATCAGGGTAGGGACACCATATATTTT	CASSLFSYQGRDTIYF
.	TRBV29-1	TRBD1	TRBJ1-2	TGCAGCGTTCAGAGGGACAGGGGCTATGGCTACACCTTC	CSVQRDRGYGYTF
.	TRBV24-1	.	TRBJ1-4	TGTGCCACCAGTGATTTCCCTGAAAAGCCCCGGGGTGGTGAAAAACTGTTTTTT	CATSDFPEKPRGGEKLFF
.	TRBV7-2	.	TRBJ1-6	TGTGCCAGCAGCTGGCGACAGTCTGATTCACCCCTCCACTTT	CASSWRQSDSPLHF
.	TRBV2	.	TRBJ1-2	TGTGCCAGCAGTGTTGAAGCCCGAAGTCAGGGCTACACCTTC	CASSVEARSQGYTF
.	TRBV11-2	.	TRBJ1-5	TGTGCCAGCAGCGTAGGGCCGCCTATGGGGCACCAGCCCCAGCATTTT	CASSVGPPMGHQPQHF
.	TRBV5-4	TRBD2	TRBJ2-2	TGTGCCAGCAGCTCCCTTGGGGGGAGGGCCGGGACCGGGGAGCTGTTTTTT	CASSSLGGRAGTGELFF
.	TRBV19	.	TRBJ1-1	TGTGCCAGTAGTATCAGGGGTGACACTGAAGCTTTCTTT	CASSIRGDTEAFF
.	TRBV30	TRBD1	TRBJ1-2	TGTGCCTTAGGGACAGGTGGAGGCTACACCTTC	CALGTGGGYTF
few	TRBV19	.	TRBJ2-1	TGTGCCAGTACCGCTACAATGGGGTACAATGAGCAGTTCTTC	CASTATMGYNEQFF
.	TRBV28	.	TRBJ1-5	TGTGCCAGCAGGAAAGAGGCGAACCTTAGCAATCAGCCCCAGCATTTT	CASRKEANLSNQPQHF
.	TRBV5-5	.	TRBJ2-1	TGTGCCAGCAGCCCGAGGGGGGGGCCAAGCTCCTACAATGAGCAGTTCTTC	CASSPRGGPSSYNEQFF
.	TRBV30	TRBD2	TRBJ2-1	TGTGCCTGGAGTGTAGGAAGCGGGGGGGCGAATGAGCAGTTCTTC	CAWSVGSGGANEQFF
.	TRBV2	.	TRBJ1-5	TGTGCCAGCACCCCGCAGGGATTTAGCAATCAGCCCCAGCATTTT	CASTPQGFSNQPQHF
.	TRBV6-5	TRBD2	TRBJ2-7	TGTGCCAGTTCCTCCGGGAGGTCCTACGAGCAGTACTTC	CASSSGRSYEQYF
.	TRBV25-1	TRBD1	TRBJ1-5	TGTGCCAGCAGTGAATTGGGACAGGGGGACCAGCCCCAGCATTTT	CASSELGQGDQPQHF
.	TRBV18	.	TRBJ1-1	TGTGCCAGCTCACCAATTTCCCCGAACACTGAAGCTTTCTTT	CASSPISPNTEAFF
.	TRBV13	.	TRBJ2-2	TGTGCCAGCAGCCACCGGGACACCCTTAGAAACACCGGGGAGCTGTTTTTT	CASSHRDTLRNTGELFF
.	TRBV15	.	TRBJ2-7	TGTGCCACCAGCAGAGATAAGAACAGGCCGGCCTACGAGCAGTACTTC	CATSRDKNRPAYEQYF
.	TRBV4-2	.	TRBJ1-6	TGTGCCAGCAGCCGGGGGACGGATGCATTAAGCTCCTATAATTCACCCCTCCACTTT	CASSRGTDALSSYNSPLHF
.	TRBV19	.	TRBJ1-1	TGTGCCAGTAGTATTCAGGGGAGCACTGAAGCTTTCTTT	CASSIQGSTEAFF
.	TRBV7-8	TRBD1	TRBJ2-7	TGTGCCAGCAGCTGGGGACAGGGCTACGAGCAGTACTTC	CASSWGQGYEQYF
.	TRBV7-6	TRBD1	TRBJ1-4	TGTGCCAGCAGCCCCCGACAGGGTAATGAAAAACTGTTTTTT	CASSPRQGNEKLFF
.	TRBV5-8	.	TRBJ2-1	TGTGCCAGCAGCTTTCGAGGGGACTACAATGAGCAGTTCTTC	CASSFRGDYNEQFF
.	TRBV9	.	TRBJ2-7	TGTGCCAGCAGCGTAGGAACAGTACCATCCTACGAGCAGTACTTC	CASSVGTVPSYEQYF
.	TRBV5-4	.	TRBJ1-4	TGTGCCAGCAGCTTGGGAGGGGCTAGCGATGAAAAACTGTTTTTT	CASSLGGASDEKLFF
.	TRBV25-1	.	TRBJ1-5	TGTGCCAGCAGTGTGGGCAATCAGCCCCAGCATTTT	CASSVGNQPQHF
few	TRBV5-1	.	TRBJ2-2	TGCGCCAGCAGCTTGGTACCTACAGGGACCACCGGGGAGCTGTTTTTT	CASSLVPTGTTGELFF
once	TRBV27	.	TRBJ1-2	TGTGCCAGCTCCCGTGACGGGAATGGCTACACCTTC	CASSRDGNGYTF
.	TRBV6-5	.	TRBJ1-2	TGTGCCAGCAGTTGGGGGAGGGGGAACAACTATGGCTACACCTTC	CASSWGRGNNYGYTF
.	TRBV14	TRBD1	TRBJ2-5	TGTGCCAGCAGCAGGAACAGGGGGCAAGAGACCCAGTACTTC	CASSRNRGQETQYF
.	TRBV27	TRBD1	TRBJ1-1	TGTGCCAGTAGTACCAGACAGGGGATAAACACTGAAGCTTTCTTT	CASSTRQGINTEAFF
once	TRBV28	.	TRBJ2-7	TGTGCCAGCAGATCAGGGGTCTCTACCTACGAGCAGTACTTC	CASRSGVSTYEQYF
.	TRBV5-1	.	TRBJ1-5	TGCGCCAGCAGCTTTGGGGGGACCCAGCATTTT	CASSFGGTQHF
.	TRBV28	TRBD1	TRBJ1-2	TGTGCCAGCACCCCCCTAGGGGGCGCTTGGGGCTACACCTTC	CASTPLGGAWGYTF
.	TRBV27	TRBD2	TRBJ2-7	TGTGCCAGCAGTTTCTTAGCGGGAGCCGGCGAGCAGTACTTC	CASSFLAGAGEQYF
.	TRBV19	.	TRBJ1-3	TGTGCCAGTAGCTCTGGAAACACCATATATTTT	CASSSGNTIYF
.	TRBV7-8	.	TRBJ1-1	TGTGCCAGCAGCGCTCCCGTACAGAATTTTACGAACACTGAAGCTTTCTTT	CASSAPVQNFTNTEAFF
.	TRBV19	.	TRBJ2-5	TGTGCCAGTAGTATAGACGCCGTATACCAGGGGACCCAGTACTTC	CASSIDAVYQGTQYF
once	TRBV28	.	TRBJ1-2	TGTGCCAGCAGTTTACGTCCCCTGGGTGGCTACACCTTC	CASSLRPLGGYTF